The 12 T cell receptor beta chains given below trace back to one sample, sequenced in a study of shared clonotypes between healthy human individuals. Generated by immunoSEQ multiplex PCR, the TCRdb table keeps only in-frame clones and is missing some. The sample includes about 2.4 million clones, approximately 93% of them seen just once. The sample comprised naive CD4+ T cells from PBMCs. Subset given: CD45RA+ positively selected. The receptors were gathered from a man younger than 35 in good health. Some clones in this sample may be carry-over from other donors' samples.

The DNA for the CDR3 is TGTGCCAGCACAGCAGGGGGCTACTATGGCTACACCTTC. Amino acid sequence: CASTAGGYYGYTF. The gene calls are TRBV2 and TRBJ1-2, with TRBD1 identical over 8 bases. V gave up 7 bases and J gave up 3 bases; unmatched junction bases: 4. The CDR3 covers 13 residues. Germline-derived CDR1 and CDR2 are SNHLY and FYNNEI.

The chain joins TRBV11-2 to TRBJ2-3, with D possibly TRBD1 on 6 matching bases. The V end lost 1 base, the J end lost 5 bases, and 13 bases lay between the germline ends. The CDR3 sequence is 15 residues long. Germline assignment: CDR1 SGHAT and CDR2 FQNNGV. The CDR3: CASSLVAGVGDTQYF. The CDR3 coding sequence is TGTGCCAGCAGCTTAGTGGCAGGGGTGGGAGATACGCAGTATTTT. The whole variable domain, filled in from reference TRBV11-2 and TRBJ2-3, reads EAGVAQSPRYKIIEKRQSVAFWCNPISGHATLYWYQQILGQGPKLLIQFQNNGVVDDSQLPKDRFSAERLKGVDSTLKIQPAKLEDSAVYLCASSLVAGVGDTQYFGPGTRLTVL.

V is TRBV7-2 and J is TRBJ2-3; D not resolved. From germline, CDR1 is SGHTA and CDR2 FQGNSA. Trimming shortened V by 3 bases and J by 1 base, and 11 bases separated the two germline ends. This CDR3 spans 15 amino acids. The chain's CDR3 is CASSFIRGGTDTQYF. Here the CDR3 DNA reads TGTGCCAGCAGCTTTATTCGAGGAGGCACAGATACGCAGTATTTT.

With respect to this clone: Other nucleotide sequences in the sample specify the same CDR3. The J gene is TRBJ2-1, the V gene TRBV7-2; 12 bases line up with TRBD2. Germline trimming cut 4 bases from V and 7 bases from J; bases unmatched to any gene: 5. This CDR3 has 15 residues. Germline V gives CDR1 SGHTA, CDR2 FQGNSA. The CDR3 loop is CASSSELAGGNEQFF. CDR3 in DNA: TGTGCCAGCAGCTCAGAACTAGCGGGAGGTAATGAGCAGTTCTTC.

The chain links TRBV6-5 to TRBJ1-1; tentative D call: TRBD1 (6 bases). V was cut by 6 bases and J by 1 base, with 12 bases left in between. The CDR3 is made up of 14 amino acids. In germline, CDR1 is MNHEY, CDR2 SVGAGI. The CDR3 loop is CASSLETGNTEAFF. CDR3 coding DNA: TGTGCCAGCAGCCTAGAGACAGGGAACACTGAAGCTTTCTTT.

This rearrangement joins TRBV5-4 to TRBJ1-4, with D possibly being TRBD1 (5 bases). Germline V gene lookup returns CDR1 SGHNT and CDR2 YYREEE (reference sequence). The CDR3 runs 15 residues. V dropped 0 bases and J dropped 7 bases, with 13 bases sitting between them. CDR3 nucleotide sequence: TGTGCCAGCAGCTTGGGGCCGGCCGGGGCTGAAAAACTGTTTTTT. It specifies CASSLGPAGAEKLFF.

V is TRBV11-3 and J is TRBJ1-3; D call uncertain. This CDR3 contains 12 residues. Germline assignment: CDR1 SGHNT and CDR2 YENEEA. V was trimmed by 5 bases and J by 4 bases, leaving 6 bases between them. The CDR3 DNA sequence: TGTGCCAGCAGCCACGAGGGAAACACCATATATTTT. It specifies CASSHEGNTIYF. The full variable domain, its missing parts supplied by reference TRBV11-3 and TRBJ1-3, is EAGVVQSPRYKIIEKKQPVAFWCNPISGHNTLYWYLQNLGQGPELLIRYENEEAVDDSQLPKDRFSAERLKGVDSTLKIQPAELGDSAVYLCASSHEGNTIYFGEGSWLTVV.

J is TRBJ1-2 and V is TRBV19; 7 bases fit TRBD1. After removal of 3 bases from V and 5 bases from J, the junction contained 9 bases not matched to a gene. From germline, CDR1 is LNHDA and CDR2 SQIVND (reference sequence). The CDR3 length is 15 residues. CDR3 amino acids: CASSMTRQGIYGYTF. CDR3 DNA sequence: TGTGCCAGTAGTATGACCCGACAGGGAATATATGGCTACACCTTC.

This chain joins TRBV27 and TRBJ2-5; 8 nucleotides match TRBD1. This CDR3 has 15 amino acids. The J segment lost 6 bases and the V segment lost 0 bases, leaving 6 bases of the junction unmatched. Germline V gene lookup returns CDR1 MNHEY and CDR2 SMNVEV (reference sequence). Here the CDR3 DNA reads TGTGCCAGCAGTTTATCAAGGACAGGGAGACAGACCCAGTACTTC. Protein sequence: CASSLSRTGRQTQYF.

The rearrangement joins TRBV7-8 to TRBJ2-5; D possibly matches TRBD1 or TRBD2 (5 bases each). V was trimmed by 3 bases and J by 5 bases, leaving 16 bases between them. The CDR3 covers 15 residues. The V gene's germline CDR1 is SGHVS and CDR2 FQNEAQ. Written as DNA, the CDR3 is TGTGCCAGCAGCTTGGGGACCTCCGTTGTCGAGACCCAGTACTTC. This gives the protein CASSLGTSVVETQYF.

This clone was picked up one time. The chain joins TRBV6-1 to TRBJ2-1; maybe TRBD1 (5 bases). The CDR3 length is 12 residues. CDR1 and CDR2 (germline): MNHNS, SASEGT. Trimming cost V 4 bases and J 10 bases, with 11 bases left between them. Here the CDR3 DNA reads TGTGCCAGCAGTGCATCAGGGTGGGAGCAGTTCTTC. As protein: CASSASGWEQFF.

This chain uses TRBV9 with TRBJ2-2; 7 bases match TRBD1. This CDR3 is built from 16 residues. The germline CDR1 and CDR2 sequences are SGDLS and YYNGEE. V lost 3 bases to trimming and J lost 4 bases; unmatched junction nucleotides: 9. CDR3 sequence: CASSDPQGSGTGELFF. The CDR3 coding sequence is TGTGCCAGCAGCGATCCACAGGGGTCGGGCACCGGGGAGCTGTTTTTT.